The 30 T cell receptor beta chains listed next were all sequenced from one sample in a study of cytomegalovirus exposure and HLA in healthy donors. The PCR was carried out with 60 Vbeta primers and 13 Jbeta primers. Produced via immunoSEQ multiplex PCR; TCRdb's table is partial and in-frame only. Among more than 65,000 clones, approximately 79% were seen once, and the ten largest hold around a fifth. The sample taken for sequencing was PBMCs. The receptors originated from a woman between 40 and 55 years old in good health and CMV-seropositive.

The chain employs TRBV7-8 and TRBJ1-2, with TRBD1 identical over 8 bases. The junction had 12 bases not matched to a gene; V was cut back by 4 bases and J by 8 bases. The CDR3 is made up of 15 amino acids. Germline CDR1 SGHVS, CDR2 FQNEAQ. In DNA form, the CDR3 reads TGTGCCAGCAGCTCGACGATCGGACAGGGAGAGGGCTACACCTTC. This encodes CASSSTIGQGEGYTF. Looking up the rest from reference TRBV7-8 and TRBJ1-2 gives the full variable domain: GAGVSQSPRYKVAKRGQDVALRCDPISGHVSLFWYQQALGQGPEFLTYFQNEAQLDKSGLPSDRFFAERPEGSVSTLKIQRTQQEDSAVYLCASSSTIGQGEGYTFGSGTRLTVV.

This clone was counted once. The genes are TRBV14 and TRBJ2-7; TRBD1 aligns across 9 bases. In germline, CDR1 is SGHDN, CDR2 FVKESK. The CDR3 covers 15 residues. Trimming cost V 5 bases and J 3 bases; bases outside gene matches: 8. The CDR3 reads CASSKGQGSNYEQYF. In DNA, the CDR3 is TGTGCCAGCAGCAAAGGACAGGGGTCGAACTACGAGCAGTACTTC. The complete variable domain, with remaining parts taken from reference TRBV14 and TRBJ2-7, reads EAGVTQFPSHSVIEKGQTVTLRCDPISGHDNLYWYRRVMGKEIKFLLHFVKESKQDESGMPNNRFLAERTGGTYSTLKVQPAELEDSGVYFCASSKGQGSNYEQYFGPGTRLTVT.

The chain is built from TRBV5-1 and TRBJ2-7, with 8 positions matching TRBD2. V lost 2 bases, J lost 3 bases, and 10 bases stayed unmatched. CDR3 length: 16 residues. Germline V lookup: CDR1 SGHRS, CDR2 YFSETQ. The CDR3 loop reads CASSFGSLTSDYEQYF. In DNA form, the CDR3 reads TGCGCCAGCAGCTTCGGTAGTCTGACTAGCGACTACGAGCAGTACTTC.

V gene TRBV15 combines with J gene TRBJ2-1; the match to TRBD1 covers 12 bases. Looked up from germline, CDR1 is LNHNV and CDR2 is YYDKDF (reference sequence). This CDR3 spans 16 amino acids. J was trimmed by 10 bases and V by 1 base; bases with no gene match: 8. CDR3 amino acids: CATSRGRDRGPGEQFF. For the CDR3, the DNA is TGTGCCACCAGCAGAGGCCGGGACAGGGGGCCGGGAGAGCAGTTCTTC.

The chain is built from TRBV18 and TRBJ2-7, with 10 positions matching TRBD1. The CDR3 spans 15 residues. The V gene's germline CDR1 is KGHSH and CDR2 LQKENI. V lost 3 bases to trimming and J lost 4 bases; unmatched junction nucleotides: 6. DNA of the CDR3: TGTGCCAGCTCACCGGGACAGGGGAACTTGTACGAGCAGTACTTC. Amino acids: CASSPGQGNLYEQYF.

The chain uses TRBV5-1 and TRBJ2-1; D possibly corresponds to TRBD2 (5 bases). There are 15 residues in the CDR3. V gave up 0 bases and J gave up 0 bases, with 7 bases separating them. The germline CDR1 and CDR2 sequences are SGHRS and YFSETQ. CDR3 sequence: CASSLDTSSYNEQFF. DNA for the CDR3: TGCGCCAGCAGCTTGGACACTAGCTCCTACAATGAGCAGTTCTTC.

V and J are TRBV11-2 and TRBJ2-5; 7 nucleotides line up with TRBD2. Per germline, CDR1 SGHAT and CDR2 FQNNGV. After removal of 5 bases from V and 5 bases from J, the junction contained 11 bases not matched to a gene. There are 15 residues in the CDR3. The CDR3 coding sequence is TGTGCCAGCAGCCCCGTTAGACTAGCCCGGGAGACCCAGTACTTC. It is translated as CASSPVRLARETQYF.

J is TRBJ1-2 and V is TRBV30; TRBD1 might be the D (6 bases). Germline loops: CDR1 GTSNPN, CDR2 SVGIG (reference sequence). V was pared by 4 bases and J by 5 bases, with 11 bases between. The CDR3 length is 12 residues. CDR3 DNA sequence: TGTGCCTGGAAGCGGGGGCAGTATGGCTACACCTTC. Its translation: CAWKRGQYGYTF. Supplemented by reference TRBV30 and TRBJ1-2, the full variable domain reads SQTIHQWPATLVQPVGSPLSLECTVEGTSNPNLYWYRQAAGRGLQLLFYSVGIGQISSEVPQNLSASRPQDRQFILSSKKLLLSDSGFYLCAWKRGQYGYTFGSGTRLTVV.

V is TRBV5-1 and J is TRBJ2-6, with D tentatively TRBD1 (5 bases). Germline V gene data show CDR1 as SGHRS and CDR2 as YFSETQ. The CDR3 length is 16 residues. Trimming took 1 base from V and 0 from J, leaving 8 bases between them. DNA of the CDR3: TGCGCCAGCAGCTTGTCAGGGTCCTCTGGGGCCAACGTCCTGACTTTC. The encoded protein is CASSLSGSSGANVLTF.

The gene calls are TRBV28 and TRBJ1-5; possibly TRBD1 for D (5 bases). The CDR3 extends over 14 amino acids. In germline, CDR1 is MDHEN, CDR2 SYDVKM. Trimming took 1 base from V and 3 from J, leaving 7 bases between them. CDR3 protein: CASSLSGINQPQHF. The CDR3 nucleotides are TGTGCCAGCAGTTTATCAGGGATCAATCAGCCCCAGCATTTT. The complete variable domain, with remaining parts taken from reference TRBV28 and TRBJ1-5, reads DVKVTQSSRYLVKRTGEKVFLECVQDMDHENMFWYRQDPGLGLRLIYFSYDVKMKEKGDIPEGYSVSREKKERFSLILESASTNQTSMYLCASSLSGINQPQHFGDGTRLSIL.

In its sample, this clone was seen once. The rearrangement uses TRBV9 and TRBJ2-7; tentative D call: TRBD1 (7 bases). Germline V gene data show CDR1 as SGDLS and CDR2 as YYNGEE. The CDR3 has 15 residues. The ends were cut back, 0 bases at V and 3 bases at J, with 13 bases in the middle. CDR3 in DNA: TGTGCCAGCAGCGTAGGGACAGGAGGGGGCTACGAGCAGTACTTC. Residues: CASSVGTGGGYEQYF.

This clone has only a few counts. The genes are TRBV4-2 and TRBJ1-1; D gene ambiguous. Germline V lookup: CDR1 LGHNA, CDR2 YNFKEQ. V lost 3 bases and J 11 bases, leaving 16 bases between the germline ends. CDR3 size: 13 residues. CDR3 region: CASSQSRVLEAFF. Written as DNA, the CDR3 is TGTGCCAGCAGCCAGTCGAGGGTGTTGGAGGCTTTCTTT.

J is TRBJ2-5 and V is TRBV7-9; D is perhaps TRBD1 (6 bases). Germline CDR1 SEHNR, CDR2 FQNEAQ (reference sequence). CDR3 length: 16 amino acids. Trimming removed 5 bases at V and 1 base at J, with 17 bases between. CDR3: CASSPNPGVGQETQYF. The DNA of the CDR3 is TGTGCCAGCAGCCCGAACCCAGGGGTAGGCCAAGAGACCCAGTACTTC.

The rearrangement uses TRBV7-6 and TRBJ2-2, with 12 bases fitting TRBD2. Germline V lookup: CDR1 SGHVS, CDR2 FNYEAQ. The V and J ends lost 3 bases and 1 base, in that order; junction bases with no gene match: 6. The length of the CDR3 is 18 residues. CDR3 loop: CASSFRLAGVGNTGELFF. The CDR3 DNA is TGTGCCAGCAGCTTTCGACTAGCGGGGGTGGGGAACACCGGGGAGCTGTTTTTT.

V usage is TRBV25-1 and J usage is TRBJ1-1; tentatively, D is TRBD1 (5 bases). CDR1 and CDR2 from the germline V gene are MGHDK and SYGVNS. The V end lost 10 bases, the J end lost 6 bases, and 18 bases lay between the germline ends. CDR3 length: 13 residues. The CDR3: CATWGPNRAEAFF. CDR3 sequence (DNA): TGTGCCACCTGGGGCCCGAATCGGGCTGAAGCTTTCTTT.

This clone was observed a handful of times. For the CDR3, the DNA is TGTGCCAGTAGTGGAACAGGGGGGAAGGGCTATGGCTACACCTTC. Translated, it gives CASSGTGGKGYGYTF. This chain links TRBV19 with TRBJ1-2, with TRBD1 matching 8 bases. V trimming: 5 bases; J trimming: 4 bases; junction bases outside the gene matches: 9. Germline V gene sequence: CDR1 LNHDA, CDR2 SQIVND (reference sequence). CDR3 size: 15 residues.

The chain has TRBV6-5 and TRBJ1-2; D possibly corresponds to TRBD1 (6 bases). Trimming took 5 bases from V and 8 from J, leaving 9 bases between them. The germline V gene encodes CDR1 MNHEY and CDR2 SVGAGI. The CDR3 totals 11 residues. DNA for the CDR3: TGTGCCAGCAGTACAGGGATCGGCTACACCTTC. Encoded protein: CASSTGIGYTF.

This chain uses TRBV11-2 with TRBJ1-2; D remains ambiguous. The CDR3 extends over 14 amino acids. CDR1 is SGHAT, CDR2 FQNNGV, per germline. V was clipped by 2 bases and J by 1 base, with 8 bases between them. The CDR3 here is CASSLLAVNYGYTF. The CDR3 DNA is TGTGCCAGCAGCTTACTTGCAGTTAACTATGGCTACACCTTC.

The chain links TRBV30 to TRBJ1-2; 8 bases fit TRBD1. The V and J ends lost 6 bases and 1 base, in that order; junction bases with no gene match: 4. In germline, CDR1 is GTSNPN, CDR2 SVGIG (reference sequence). This CDR3 contains 13 residues. CDR3 sequence: CACPGQVNYGYTF. CDR3 sequence (DNA): TGTGCCTGCCCGGGACAGGTTAACTATGGCTACACCTTC. The entire variable domain, with the rest obtained from reference TRBV30 and TRBJ1-2, is as follows: SQTIHQWPATLVQPVGSPLSLECTVEGTSNPNLYWYRQAAGRGLQLLFYSVGIGQISSEVPQNLSASRPQDRQFILSSKKLLLSDSGFYLCACPGQVNYGYTFGSGTRLTVV.

As for this clone: Germline is not matched at one junction end, which may reflect a read error. The V call is TRBV2, the J call TRBJ1-2, with D tentatively TRBD1 (5 bases). Germline V gene sequence: CDR1 SNHLY, CDR2 FYNNEI. The CDR3 runs 12 residues. The CDR3 bases are TGTGCCAGCAGGGGGGACTTCCCTAGACATGCTTTC. Translating it yields CASRGDFPRHAF.

This clone was detected only a few times. The chain combines TRBV27 with TRBJ1-4; TRBD1 aligns across 11 bases. With V trimmed by 6 bases and J by 7 bases, 13 bases remained unmatched. The germline CDR1 and CDR2 sequences are MNHEY and SMNVEV (reference sequence). The CDR3 loop spans 17 amino acids. The CDR3 reads CASRSRPTGTGGEKLFF. In DNA form, the CDR3 reads TGTGCCAGCAGATCCCGACCTACCGGGACAGGGGGTGAAAAACTGTTTTTT.

The rearrangement joins TRBV7-6 to TRBJ2-7; TRBD2 matches at 11 bases. The CDR3 totals 15 residues. Trimming took 5 bases from V and 3 from J; bases not matched to a gene: 6. CDR1 and CDR2 (germline): SGHVS, FNYEAQ. Here the CDR3 reads CASSPNSGGGYEQYF. CDR3 in DNA: TGTGCCAGCAGCCCCAATAGCGGGGGGGGCTACGAGCAGTACTTC.

The rearrangement links TRBV30 to TRBJ1-1; 9 bases align to TRBD1. V lost 4 bases to trimming and J lost 1 base; unmatched junction nucleotides: 10. CDR3 size: 16 residues. Germline lookup yields CDR1 GTSNPN and CDR2 SVGIG (reference sequence). CDR3 loop: CAWKGQGRAQNTEAFF. The CDR3 DNA follows: TGTGCCTGGAAAGGACAGGGGAGAGCCCAGAACACTGAAGCTTTCTTT.

This clone has more than one count but fewer than ten. The V gene is TRBV5-1, the J gene TRBJ1-3, with 8 bases fitting TRBD1. Unmatched junction bases numbered 4, after V lost 4 bases and J lost 1 base. The CDR3 is 15 residues long. CDR1 and CDR2 from the germline V gene are SGHRS and YFSETQ. The CDR3 region has the DNA TGCGCCAGCAGCGGCGACAGGGGTTCTGGAAACACCATATATTTT. This translates into CASSGDRGSGNTIYF.

J is TRBJ2-7 and V is TRBV11-3, with D tentatively TRBD1 (5 bases). The CDR3 has 14 amino acids. Trimming took off 1 base at V and 2 bases at J, with 9 bases between the two ends. Germline CDR1 is SGHNT and CDR2 is YENEEA. CDR3 in DNA: TGTGCCAGCAGCTTAGGACCAGGGACCTACGAGCAGTACTTC. Encoded protein: CASSLGPGTYEQYF. Filled out from reference TRBV11-3 and TRBJ2-7, the complete variable domain reads EAGVVQSPRYKIIEKKQPVAFWCNPISGHNTLYWYLQNLGQGPELLIRYENEEAVDDSQLPKDRFSAERLKGVDSTLKIQPAELGDSAVYLCASSLGPGTYEQYFGPGTRLTVT.

To note about this clone: Other DNA variants within this sample encode the same CDR3. CDR3 protein: CAWTPRGTGRDEKLFF. The CDR3 DNA follows: TGTGCCTGGACTCCCCGAGGGACAGGCAGAGATGAAAAACTGTTTTTT. The rearrangement joins TRBV30 to TRBJ1-4; 8 nucleotides agree with TRBD1. Trimming took 4 bases from V and 6 from J; bases not matched to a gene: 13. The CDR3 spans 16 residues. The germline V gene encodes CDR1 GTSNPN and CDR2 SVGIG (reference sequence).

The chain recombines TRBV5-1 with TRBJ2-1, with D possibly TRBD2 on 5 matching bases. V was cut by 1 base and J by 8 bases, with 19 bases left in between. The CDR3 length is 16 residues. From germline, CDR1 is SGHRS and CDR2 YFSETQ. In nucleotides, the CDR3 is TGCGCCAGCAGCTTGAGGCTAGCTGTTAGGGCGGATGAGCAGTTCTTC. Its translation is CASSLRLAVRADEQFF.

This rearrangement joins TRBV10-3 to TRBJ2-2; TRBD1 agrees at 7 bases. This CDR3 has 19 residues. Trimming took 4 bases from V and 3 from J; bases not matched to a gene: 17. The V gene's germline CDR1 is ENHRY and CDR2 SYGVKD. The CDR3 spells CAISVGQTYEKSYTGELFF. CDR3 coding DNA: TGTGCCATCAGTGTGGGACAGACTTACGAGAAGAGTTACACCGGGGAGCTGTTTTTT.

The V call is TRBV5-5, the J call TRBJ1-5, with unresolved D. This CDR3 region has 12 residues. Trimming took off 0 bases at V and 8 bases at J, with 6 bases between the two ends. Germline CDR1 and CDR2: SGHKS and YYEKEE (reference sequence). In DNA form, the CDR3 reads TGTGCCAGCAGCTTGGTCGGAGAGCCCCAGCATTTT. Translation: CASSLVGEPQHF.

The genes are TRBV2 and TRBJ1-1; D is uncertain. Per germline, CDR1 SNHLY and CDR2 FYNNEI. The length of the CDR3 is 14 residues. Trimming took off 7 bases at V and 1 base at J, with 13 bases between the two ends. The CDR3 region has the DNA TGTGCCAGCAAGGGTGGCACTAGGAACACTGAAGCTTTCTTT. It specifies CASKGGTRNTEAFF.